The 20 T cell receptor beta chains below were found in one sample sequenced in a study of cytomegalovirus exposure and HLA in healthy donors. A multiplex PCR was run with 60 Vbeta primers and 13 Jbeta primers. Produced via immunoSEQ multiplex PCR; TCRdb's table is partial and in-frame only. Of 170,000 or so clones listed, 80% to 85% are singletons. Sequences were obtained from PBMCs. The source is a boy younger than 10 in good health and CMV-seronegative.

V gene TRBV5-1 combines with J gene TRBJ1-1, with 8 bases aligning to TRBD1. The V gene end was trimmed by 1 base and the J gene end by 11 bases; junction bases not matched to a gene: 10. The V gene's germline CDR1 is SGHRS and CDR2 YFSETQ. The CDR3 is 14 amino acids. CDR3 DNA: TGCGCCAGCAGCTTGAGACAGGGGTTTTCATTGGCTTTCTTT. Amino acid sequence: CASSLRQGFSLAFF.

The chain couples TRBV27 to TRBJ1-1; no reliable D call. Looked up from germline, CDR1 is MNHEY and CDR2 is SMNVEV (reference sequence). This CDR3 contains 12 residues. The ends were cut back, 4 bases at V and 2 bases at J, with 5 bases in the middle. The CDR3 is CASSSFNTEAFF. The DNA of the CDR3 is TGTGCCAGCAGTTCCTTTAACACTGAAGCTTTCTTT.

This clone was counted only a few times. The rearrangement joins TRBV5-1 to TRBJ2-2; D perhaps matches TRBD2 (6 bases). CDR1 SGHRS and CDR2 YFSETQ come from the germline V gene. V shed 4 bases and J shed 8 bases, with 18 bases lying between them. The CDR3 runs 15 residues. The CDR3 region has the DNA TGCGCCAGCAGCCCCCGGGACTTCGCGGCGGGGGAGCTGTTTTTT. Protein product: CASSPRDFAAGELFF.

Here the CDR3 DNA reads TGTGCCAGCAGTGAGTTGGTAGTCGACACAGATACGCAGTATTTT. Amino acids: CASSELVVDTDTQYF. The V gene is TRBV2, the J gene TRBJ2-3; D gene ambiguous. The germline V and J ends were trimmed by 3 bases and 2 bases, with 12 bases remaining between them. Germline V lookup: CDR1 SNHLY, CDR2 FYNNEI. CDR3 length: 15 residues.

This clone was observed a handful of times. The chain combines TRBV7-6 with TRBJ2-1; 8 bases are a match to TRBD1. Germline V gene data show CDR1 as SGHVS and CDR2 as FNYEAQ. CDR3 length: 14 amino acids. Trimming at V came to 3 bases and at J to 6 bases, leaving 4 bases not matched to a gene. The CDR3 protein is CASSFGQGTNEQFF. DNA for the CDR3: TGTGCCAGCAGCTTCGGACAGGGTACCAATGAGCAGTTCTTC.

The V and J genes are TRBV5-1 and TRBJ1-5, with D perhaps TRBD1 (5 bases). The CDR3 has 15 amino acids. The V end lost 0 bases, the J end lost 0 bases, and 7 bases lay between the germline ends. Germline-derived CDR1 and CDR2 are SGHRS and YFSETQ. The CDR3 spells CASSLGTGSNQPQHF. The CDR3 nucleotides are TGCGCCAGCAGCTTGGGAACAGGTAGCAATCAGCCCCAGCATTTT.

The genes are TRBV28 and TRBJ1-5; 7 nucleotides line up with TRBD1. The CDR3 consists of 16 residues. V lost 4 bases to trimming and J lost 2 bases; unmatched junction nucleotides: 8. Germline loops: CDR1 MDHEN, CDR2 SYDVKM. The CDR3 reads CASSSRQGGGNQPQHF. CDR3 DNA sequence: TGTGCCAGCAGTTCCCGACAGGGAGGAGGCAATCAGCCCCAGCATTTT. Supplemented by reference TRBV28 and TRBJ1-5, the full variable domain reads DVKVTQSSRYLVKRTGEKVFLECVQDMDHENMFWYRQDPGLGLRLIYFSYDVKMKEKGDIPEGYSVSREKKERFSLILESASTNQTSMYLCASSSRQGGGNQPQHFGDGTRLSIL.

This chain joins TRBV19 and TRBJ2-1, with 7 bases matching TRBD1. Looked up from germline, CDR1 is LNHDA and CDR2 is SQIVND (reference sequence). Trimming at V came to 5 bases and at J to 9 bases, leaving 13 bases not matched to a gene. This CDR3 spans 15 amino acids. CDR3 nucleotides: TGTGCCAGTAGTTCGAGGCAGGGGGTAGGATTTGAGCAGTTCTTC. It specifies CASSSRQGVGFEQFF.

This chain uses TRBV9 with TRBJ2-1; 10 bases are a match to TRBD1. J was trimmed by 4 bases and V by 7 bases; bases with no gene match: 8. In germline, CDR1 is SGDLS, CDR2 YYNGEE. CDR3 length equals 15 residues. The CDR3: CASRTGQGIYNEQFF. In DNA form, the CDR3 reads TGTGCCAGCCGAACGGGACAGGGGATTTACAATGAGCAGTTCTTC.

The genes are TRBV14 and TRBJ2-7; D unresolved. This CDR3 is built from 17 residues. Germline CDR1 and CDR2: SGHDN and FVKESK. V lost 4 bases and J lost 4, with 23 bases in between. The CDR3 DNA follows: TGTGCCAGCAGCCTTAGAGGTAATGACCCTTCTTCATACGAGCAGTACTTC. Protein product: CASSLRGNDPSSYEQYF.

This chain connects TRBV13 to TRBJ2-6; D is possibly TRBD1 (5 bases). Trimming took 5 bases from V and 2 from J, leaving 16 bases between them. Germline-derived CDR1 and CDR2 are PRHDT and FYEKMQ (reference sequence). This CDR3 is 17 amino acids long. CDR3 residues: CASSHLPQGTGANVLTF. The CDR3 DNA sequence: TGTGCCAGCAGCCACCTCCCTCAGGGTACTGGGGCCAACGTCCTGACTTTC.

The chain links TRBV19 to TRBJ1-5; tentative D call: TRBD1 (6 bases). V was pared by 9 bases and J by 5 bases, with 14 bases between. CDR1 is LNHDA, CDR2 SQIVND, per germline (reference sequence). CDR3 size: 13 residues. DNA of the CDR3: TGTGCCAGCCATGGACAGAGGCATCAGCCCCAGCATTTT. Protein sequence: CASHGQRHQPQHF.

This rearrangement joins TRBV9 to TRBJ2-1, with TRBD1 identical over 10 bases. V trimming: 4 bases; J trimming: 9 bases; junction bases outside the gene matches: 7. Germline CDR1 is SGDLS and CDR2 is YYNGEE. The CDR3 has 14 amino acids. CDR3 DNA: TGTGCCAGCAGCACCCGGACAGGGGGTAGTGAGCAGTTCTTC. Translated, it gives CASSTRTGGSEQFF.

The chain carries TRBV30 and TRBJ2-7, with 11 bases that match TRBD2. The trim removed 2 bases at V and 2 bases at J, leaving 11 bases unmatched. Germline CDR1 GTSNPN, CDR2 SVGIG (reference sequence). The CDR3 spans 17 residues. For the CDR3, the DNA is TGTGCCTGGAGTCCCCCTATCACTAGCGGGAGACCCTACGAGCAGTACTTC. Its protein is CAWSPPITSGRPYEQYF. Drawing the rest from reference TRBV30 and TRBJ2-7, the complete variable domain is SQTIHQWPATLVQPVGSPLSLECTVEGTSNPNLYWYRQAAGRGLQLLFYSVGIGQISSEVPQNLSASRPQDRQFILSSKKLLLSDSGFYLCAWSPPITSGRPYEQYFGPGTRLTVT.

In its sample, this clone was seen a few times. This rearrangement joins TRBV6-5 to TRBJ2-1; 7 bases line up with TRBD1. V shed 6 bases and J 5 bases; nucleotides not matched to a gene: 4. The CDR3 length is 13 residues. Per germline, CDR1 MNHEY and CDR2 SVGAGI. DNA for the CDR3: TGTGCCAGCAGCCGGGGACAGAACAATGAGCAGTTCTTC. It translates to CASSRGQNNEQFF.

The CDR3 protein is CASSFGTSGGRTDTQYF. The CDR3 nucleotides read TGTGCCAGCAGCTTCGGGACTAGCGGAGGTCGCACAGATACGCAGTATTTT. V and J are TRBV7-9 and TRBJ2-3; 11 bases map to TRBD2. Germline CDR1 reads SEHNR; CDR2 reads FQNEAQ (reference sequence). J gave up 1 base and V 3 bases, and 6 bases lay outside the gene matches. The CDR3 runs 17 residues.

V and J are TRBV27 and TRBJ2-7, with 9 bases matching TRBD1. The V gene's germline CDR1 is MNHEY and CDR2 SMNVEV (reference sequence). The CDR3 sequence is 13 residues long. With 9 bases clipped from V and 0 bases from J, the junction kept 3 bases outside the gene matches. The CDR3 reads CASGTGSSYEQYF. DNA of the CDR3: TGTGCCAGTGGGACAGGGAGCTCCTACGAGCAGTACTTC.

V gene TRBV27 combines with J gene TRBJ2-1; 9 positions match TRBD2. CDR3 length: 15 residues. Germline CDR1 MNHEY, CDR2 SMNVEV (reference sequence). V lost 2 bases, J lost 6 bases, and 5 bases stayed unmatched. The CDR3 region is CASSLGTSSFNEQFF. CDR3 nucleotide sequence: TGTGCCAGCAGTTTAGGGACTAGCAGTTTCAATGAGCAGTTCTTC.

The chain uses TRBV11-2 and TRBJ2-7; the D is unclear. The germline V gene has CDR1 SGHAT and CDR2 FQNNGV. The CDR3 length is 15 residues. V gave up 5 bases and J gave up 3 bases, with 17 bases separating them. The CDR3 region is CASSKLSGGNYEQYF. As DNA, the CDR3 is TGTGCCAGCAGCAAACTTTCTGGCGGTAACTACGAGCAGTACTTC.

This chain links TRBV7-9 with TRBJ2-3, with a weak D call TRBD1 (5 bases). This CDR3 has 16 residues. Germline-derived CDR1 and CDR2 are SEHNR and FQNEAQ (reference sequence). V lost 5 bases and J lost 2, with 17 bases in between. The CDR3 region has the DNA TGTGCCAGCAGCGGTCGGCGGAGACAGCCCACAGATACGCAGTATTTT. Encoded protein: CASSGRRRQPTDTQYF. The variable domain in full, completed from reference TRBV7-9 and TRBJ2-3, reads DTGVSQNPRHKITKRGQNVTFRCDPISEHNRLYWYRQTLGQGPEFLTYFQNEAQLEKSRLLSDRFSAERPKGSFSTLEIQRTEQGDSAMYLCASSGRRRQPTDTQYFGPGTRLTVL.